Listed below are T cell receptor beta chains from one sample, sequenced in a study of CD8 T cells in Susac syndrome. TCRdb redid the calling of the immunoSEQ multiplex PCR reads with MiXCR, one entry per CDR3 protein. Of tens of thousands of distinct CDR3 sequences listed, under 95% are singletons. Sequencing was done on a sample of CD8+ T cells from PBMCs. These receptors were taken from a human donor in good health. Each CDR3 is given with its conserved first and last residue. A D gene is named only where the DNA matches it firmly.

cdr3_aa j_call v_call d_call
CASSPGWIRPYEQYF TRBJ2-7 TRBV5-6 .
CASSQEGSFNEQYF TRBJ2-7 TRBV3-1 .
CASNTKGYTEAFF TRBJ1-1 TRBV13 .
CASSFGQPNNEQFF TRBJ2-1 TRBV5-4 .
CASSIWASSYNEQFF TRBJ2-1 TRBV19 .
CASSLDFGGAREKLFF TRBJ1-4 TRBV7-9 .
CASSLAPGQGYGYTF TRBJ1-2 TRBV7-9 TRBD1
CASSRLGLAGENEQFF TRBJ2-1 TRBV6-2/TRBV6-3 TRBD2
CASNPLSDPTHNEQFF TRBJ2-1 TRBV6-2/TRBV6-3 .
CASSLAGRAYEQYF TRBJ2-7 TRBV5-1 .
CASSDPSTHETQYF TRBJ2-5 TRBV2 .
CASRTTGSSGNTIYF TRBJ1-3 TRBV12-3/TRBV12-4 .
CASSLDPGTYEQYF TRBJ2-7 TRBV5-1 .
CATSLDSSGNTIYF TRBJ1-3 TRBV15 .
CASSPHRTGTDTQYF TRBJ2-3 TRBV5-1 .
CASSLDSGQLSNEQFF TRBJ2-1 TRBV11-3 TRBD1
CASSQGILYSGSGQETQYF TRBJ2-5 TRBV4-2 TRBD2
CASTQFRVANVLTF TRBJ2-6 TRBV28 .
CASSPSANTGELFF TRBJ2-2 TRBV7-8 .
CASSYRDRPISYGYTF TRBJ1-2 TRBV27 TRBD1
CASSSTSGSIDTQYF TRBJ2-3 TRBV7-9 TRBD2
CASSQSKGVGEKLFF TRBJ1-4 TRBV23-1 .
CASSDGTGWLQETQYF TRBJ2-5 TRBV7-9 TRBD1
CSVPGGVYEQYF TRBJ2-7 TRBV29-1 .
CASSLQGNQPQHF TRBJ1-5 TRBV14 TRBD1
CASSLSFPGQGGNQPQHF TRBJ1-5 TRBV27 TRBD1
CASNILRGDTGELFF TRBJ2-2 TRBV6-5 .
CASSFGGYSNQPQHF TRBJ1-5 TRBV27 .
CASSLGFWDLVNEQFF TRBJ2-1 TRBV7-9 .
CASRVTPGSSGANVLTF TRBJ2-6 TRBV21-1 .
CASSGGEKLFF TRBJ1-4 TRBV10-2 .
CASSRTPTDTQYF TRBJ2-3 TRBV27 .